A single sample is the source of the 14 T cell receptor beta chains below, sequenced in a study of blood T cell repertoires in COVID-19. Assay: immunoSEQ multiplex PCR; the TCRdb copy retains only in-frame clones and omits some. Of approximately 75,000 clones detected, around 89% appear once; the ten largest clones hold about 0.6%. Sequenced sample: peripheral blood. These receptor sequences come from a man aged 55 to 70 with acute or convalescent COVID-19.

The V call is TRBV29-1, the J call TRBJ2-1; 15 bases are shared with TRBD2. Per the germline V gene, CDR1 is SQVTM and CDR2 is ANQGSEA. With 5 bases clipped from V and 9 bases from J, the junction kept 5 bases outside the gene matches. CDR3 length: 14 amino acids. The CDR3 coding sequence is TGCAGCGTTAGGACTAGCGGGAGGGCCCGTGAGCAGTTCTTC. The encoded protein is CSVRTSGRAREQFF.

This rearrangement joins TRBV10-3 to TRBJ2-2, with 11 positions matching TRBD2. Germline CDR1 and CDR2: ENHRY and SYGVKD. The CDR3 covers 17 residues. Trimming took 10 bases from V and 1 from J; bases not matched to a gene: 11. CDR3 in amino acids: CATENRGTSGNTGELFF. The CDR3, as DNA: TGTGCCACCGAAAATCGAGGGACTAGCGGGAACACCGGGGAGCTGTTTTTT.

This chain links TRBV5-1 with TRBJ2-7; 8 nucleotides agree with TRBD1. The length of the CDR3 is 16 residues. The V segment lost 4 bases and the J segment 4 bases; nucleotides outside the gene matches: 13. The germline CDR1 and CDR2 sequences are SGHRS and YFSETQ. The CDR3 region has the DNA TGCGCCAGCAGCACCTCGCAGGGGGCGCGTGGTTACGAGCAGTACTTC. Amino acid sequence: CASSTSQGARGYEQYF.

The chain recombines TRBV6-5 with TRBJ1-4; 7 bases are a match to TRBD1. This CDR3 has 15 amino acids. The V gene's germline CDR1 is MNHEY and CDR2 SVGAGI. V lost 6 bases, J lost 7 bases, and 11 bases stayed unmatched. The CDR3 protein is CASRLYRGALEKLFF. The CDR3 DNA reads TGTGCCAGCAGACTCTACAGGGGCGCCCTTGAAAAACTGTTTTTT.

The genes are TRBV19 and TRBJ2-2; D gene uncertain. The V end was cut by 6 bases, the J end by 1 base, with 12 bases between. This CDR3 comprises 15 residues. The germline CDR1 and CDR2 sequences are LNHDA and SQIVND (reference sequence). CDR3 amino acids: CASSNALGNTGELFF. CDR3 in DNA: TGTGCCAGTAGCAACGCTCTAGGGAACACCGGGGAGCTGTTTTTT.

The chain is built from TRBV5-1 and TRBJ2-2, with a possible D match to TRBD2 (6 bases). V lost 3 bases to trimming and J lost 5 bases, with 11 bases between them. The CDR3 runs 14 residues. The germline V gene encodes CDR1 SGHRS and CDR2 YFSETQ. CDR3 sequence: CASSSFGRTGELFF. CDR3 nucleotides: TGCGCCAGCAGCTCTTTCGGGAGAACCGGGGAGCTGTTTTTT.

The chain uses TRBV5-1 and TRBJ2-1; TRBD2 might be the D (8 bases). Trimming shortened V by 3 bases and J by 8 bases, and 15 bases separated the two germline ends. CDR1 and CDR2 from the germline V gene are SGHRS and YFSETQ. This CDR3 region has 14 residues. CDR3 DNA: TGCGCCAGCAGCTGGGGACTAGGGGGCGATGAGCAGTTCTTC. Translation gives CASSWGLGGDEQFF.

The chain has TRBV19 and TRBJ1-1, with 9 bases identical to TRBD1. The CDR3 covers 13 residues. Germline loops: CDR1 LNHDA, CDR2 SQIVND (reference sequence). J lost 3 bases, V lost 4 bases, and 0 bases had no gene match. In nucleotides, the CDR3 is TGTGCCAGTAGTAGGGACAGGGACACTGAAGCTTTCTTT. It yields the protein CASSRDRDTEAFF.

The chain uses TRBV10-2 and TRBJ2-7, with a tentative D call TRBD1 (6 bases). The V gene's germline CDR1 is WSHSY and CDR2 SAAADI. This CDR3 has 12 amino acids. V lost 3 bases and J 4 bases, leaving 7 bases between the germline ends. CDR3 nucleotides: TGCGCCAGCAGTGAACAGGGTTACGAGCAGTACTTC. This gives the protein CASSEQGYEQYF.

J is TRBJ2-5 and V is TRBV15; 11 bases are a match to TRBD2. Germline lookup yields CDR1 LNHNV and CDR2 YYDKDF (reference sequence). The CDR3 runs 16 residues. V shed 7 bases, J shed 1 base, and the junction held 8 bases outside the gene matches. CDR3 sequence: CATTKTSGTVQETQYF. The CDR3 region has the DNA TGTGCCACCACCAAGACTAGCGGGACAGTCCAAGAGACCCAGTACTTC. The whole variable domain, filled in from reference TRBV15 and TRBJ2-5, reads DAMVIQNPRYQVTQFGKPVTLSCSQTLNHNVMYWYQQKSSQAPKLLFHYYDKDFNNEADTPDNFQSRRPNTSFCFLDIRSPGLGDTAMYLCATTKTSGTVQETQYFGPGTRLLVL.

V and J are TRBV7-7 and TRBJ2-3, with TRBD2 matching 8 bases. V gave up 1 base and J gave up 5 bases; unmatched junction bases: 5. Germline lookup yields CDR1 SSHAT and CDR2 FNYEAQ (reference sequence). The CDR3 sequence is 15 residues long. CDR3 amino acids: CASSLGGGRGDTQYF. The DNA of the CDR3 is TGTGCCAGCAGCTTAGGCGGGGGGCGCGGAGATACGCAGTATTTT.

This rearrangement joins TRBV19 to TRBJ2-7; the D gene is possibly TRBD2 (6 bases). Germline V CDR1 and CDR2: LNHDA, SQIVND (reference sequence). The CDR3 spans 14 residues. V was cut by 7 bases and J by 0 bases, with 13 bases left in between. This chain's CDR3 is CASTSLANSYEQYF. The CDR3 nucleotides are TGTGCCAGTACCTCGCTAGCGAACTCCTACGAGCAGTACTTC.

The chain recombines TRBV18 with TRBJ1-1; D remains unclear. V gave up 1 base and J gave up 0 bases, with 15 bases separating them. The length of the CDR3 is 17 residues. The V gene's germline CDR1 is KGHSH and CDR2 LQKENI. CDR3 bases: TGTGCCAGCTCACCACTAATGGCAGGCTCTATGAACACTGAAGCTTTCTTT. Its protein is CASSPLMAGSMNTEAFF.

The rearrangement uses TRBV9 and TRBJ2-7; TRBD2 agrees at 11 bases. V lost 3 bases, J lost 2 bases, and 4 bases stayed unmatched. The CDR3 runs 15 residues. The germline V gene encodes CDR1 SGDLS and CDR2 YYNGEE. For the CDR3, the DNA is TGTGCCAGCAGCGCGGGACTAGCGGAAACCTACGAGCAGTACTTC. Its protein is CASSAGLAETYEQYF.